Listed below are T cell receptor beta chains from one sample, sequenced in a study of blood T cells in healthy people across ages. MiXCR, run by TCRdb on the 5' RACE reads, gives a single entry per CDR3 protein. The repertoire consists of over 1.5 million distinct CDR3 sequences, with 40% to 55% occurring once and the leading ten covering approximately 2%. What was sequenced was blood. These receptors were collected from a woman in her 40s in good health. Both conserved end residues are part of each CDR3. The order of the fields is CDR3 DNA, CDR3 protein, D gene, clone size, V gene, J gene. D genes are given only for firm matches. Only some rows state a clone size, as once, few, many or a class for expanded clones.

DNA: TGTGCCATCAGTGACGGCAGAACCTCCTACGAGCAGTACTTC
CDR3: CAISDGRTSYEQYF
D: -
size: few
V: TRBV10-3
J: TRBJ2-7

DNA: TGTGCCAGCAGTCCAGGGACACAAAGCACAGATACGCAGTATTTT
CDR3: CASSPGTQSTDTQYF
D: -
size: -
V: TRBV27
J: TRBJ2-3

DNA: TGCGCCAGCAGCTCCGGATGGGGGCTGGGGAACGAGCAGTACTTC
CDR3: CASSSGWGLGNEQYF
D: -
size: few
V: TRBV5-1
J: TRBJ2-7

DNA: TGCGCCAGCAGCCCGGGACACCTTAACAACTATGGCTACACCTTC
CDR3: CASSPGHLNNYGYTF
D: -
size: -
V: TRBV4-3
J: TRBJ1-2

DNA: TGTGCCAGCAGCGTAGCAACAGGAGATTACGAGCAGTACTTC
CDR3: CASSVATGDYEQYF
D: -
size: -
V: TRBV9
J: TRBJ2-7

DNA: TGTGCCACCAGTGACCCGAGACAGTACAATGAGCAGTTCTTC
CDR3: CATSDPRQYNEQFF
D: -
size: few
V: TRBV24-1
J: TRBJ2-1

DNA: TGCAGTGCACTACAGGGGGCAGGTTATGGCTACACCTTC
CDR3: CSALQGAGYGYTF
D: TRBD1
size: -
V: TRBV20-1
J: TRBJ1-2

DNA: TGTACCAGCAGCTCCGGGCCGTTCGTAGCCAAAAACATTCAGTACTTC
CDR3: CTSSSGPFVAKNIQYF
D: -
size: -
V: TRBV7-2
J: TRBJ2-4

DNA: TGCAGCGTTGAAGATACGGGGGGCCCCGTGCAGACCCAGTACTTC
CDR3: CSVEDTGGPVQTQYF
D: -
size: -
V: TRBV29-1
J: TRBJ2-5

DNA: TGTGCCAGCAGTTGGAGGGCGTCCGAGCAGTACTTC
CDR3: CASSWRASEQYF
D: -
size: -
V: TRBV7-2
J: TRBJ2-7

DNA: TGTGCCAGCAGCGGGTACCGGGACAGGGGGCAATACGGCTACACCTTC
CDR3: CASSGYRDRGQYGYTF
D: TRBD1
size: few
V: TRBV7-9
J: TRBJ1-2

DNA: TGTGCCAGCAGCTTAAGATCATCGTCGGCGGGGGGTCGCTCCTACGAGCAGTACTTC
CDR3: CASSLRSSSAGGRSYEQYF
D: TRBD2
size: few
V: TRBV7-2
J: TRBJ2-7

DNA: TGCGCCAGCAGCTTGGAGGGGGCGATGCGCGGGGAGCTGTTTTTT
CDR3: CASSLEGAMRGELFF
D: TRBD1
size: once
V: TRBV5-1
J: TRBJ2-2

DNA: TGTGCCAGCAGCTACACAGGGAGCTCACCCCTCCACTTT
CDR3: CASSYTGSSPLHF
D: -
size: few
V: TRBV6-2/TRBV6-3
J: TRBJ1-6

DNA: TGCAGTGCTCCCTTGACAGGGGGCGCGGGAGGCTACACCTTC
CDR3: CSAPLTGGAGGYTF
D: TRBD1
size: -
V: TRBV20-1
J: TRBJ1-2

DNA: TGCAGTGCTGGGGCCGGGACCTTGATTAATCAGCCCCAGCATTTT
CDR3: CSAGAGTLINQPQHF
D: -
size: -
V: TRBV20-1
J: TRBJ1-5

DNA: TGCGCCAGCAGCTTGGGGATTGGCTCCTACAATGAGCAGTTCTTC
CDR3: CASSLGIGSYNEQFF
D: -
size: few
V: TRBV5-1
J: TRBJ2-1

DNA: TGTGCCAGCAGCAGGAGACAGGGGGTCGGCACAGATACGCAGTATTTT
CDR3: CASSRRQGVGTDTQYF
D: TRBD1
size: -
V: TRBV2
J: TRBJ2-3

DNA: TGTGCCAGCAGCTCTGGGTCGGGACTAGCGGGGGAGGAGACCCAGTACTTC
CDR3: CASSSGSGLAGEETQYF
D: TRBD2
size: -
V: TRBV7-9
J: TRBJ2-5

DNA: TGTGCCAGCCTTAAGTTGGGGGAACCTTCCAATGAGCAGTTCTTC
CDR3: CASLKLGEPSNEQFF
D: -
size: -
V: TRBV6-6
J: TRBJ2-1

DNA: TGTGCCACCCAGCGGGGGGAAAACTACGAGCAGTACTTC
CDR3: CATQRGENYEQYF
D: TRBD2
size: few
V: TRBV6-5
J: TRBJ2-7

DNA: TGTGCCAGCAGTTACTCCCCGACAGTCCTCTCCTACGAGCAGTACTTC
CDR3: CASSYSPTVLSYEQYF
D: -
size: few
V: TRBV6-2/TRBV6-3
J: TRBJ2-7

DNA: TGTGCCAGCAGCCGAAGCGCCGTCCGAGAGACCCAGTACTTC
CDR3: CASSRSAVRETQYF
D: -
size: -
V: TRBV11-3
J: TRBJ2-5

DNA: TGTGCCAGCAGCCAACGGACACAAAATTCACCCCTCCACTTT
CDR3: CASSQRTQNSPLHF
D: -
size: -
V: TRBV14
J: TRBJ1-6

DNA: TGCGCCAGCAGCCAAGACGACAGCTCCCTCTATGGCTACACCTTC
CDR3: CASSQDDSSLYGYTF
D: -
size: few
V: TRBV4-3
J: TRBJ1-2

DNA: TGCAGTGCTAGGCCACTAGCGGGGGCACAAGAGACCCAGTACTTC
CDR3: CSARPLAGAQETQYF
D: TRBD2
size: -
V: TRBV20-1
J: TRBJ2-5

DNA: TGTGCCAGCAGCCAAGAACAGGGTATGACCACTGAAGCTTTCTTT
CDR3: CASSQEQGMTTEAFF
D: -
size: -
V: TRBV4-2
J: TRBJ1-1

DNA: TGTGCCAGCACCACCACAGGGGGCTCTGGGGCCAACGTCCTGACTTTC
CDR3: CASTTTGGSGANVLTF
D: TRBD1
size: once
V: TRBV7-9
J: TRBJ2-6

DNA: TGCGCCAGCAGCTTGCCTGGGGGTACAGGGGTTGGCGAGCAGTACTTC
CDR3: CASSLPGGTGVGEQYF
D: TRBD1
size: few
V: TRBV5-1
J: TRBJ2-7

DNA: TGTGCCAGCAGCGCCGGGACAGGATCCGGGGAGACCCAGTTCTTC
CDR3: CASSAGTGSGETQFF
D: TRBD1
size: -
V: TRBV2
J: TRBJ2-1

DNA: TGTGCCAGCAGGGATTCGGCCGGGGCGCAGTTCTTC
CDR3: CASRDSAGAQFF
D: -
size: -
V: TRBV12-3/TRBV12-4
J: TRBJ2-1

DNA: TGTGCCAGCAGTGAGAGGGCAGGGTATGGCTACACCTTC
CDR3: CASSERAGYGYTF
D: -
size: -
V: TRBV27
J: TRBJ1-2

DNA: TGCAGTGCGGTCGACAGGGTCTCCTACAATGAGCAGTTCTTC
CDR3: CSAVDRVSYNEQFF
D: TRBD1
size: few
V: TRBV20-1
J: TRBJ2-1

DNA: TGTGCCAGCGCCCGAGGGGTGGACGGGGACATTCAGTACTTC
CDR3: CASARGVDGDIQYF
D: -
size: -
V: TRBV6-2/TRBV6-3
J: TRBJ2-4

DNA: TGTGCCAGCAGTTACAGCGGGGCCCAACCCTATGGCTACACCTTC
CDR3: CASSYSGAQPYGYTF
D: -
size: -
V: TRBV6-5
J: TRBJ1-2

DNA: TGTGCCAGCAGTTCTGGACTAGCGGTGGGCACAGATACGCAGTATTTT
CDR3: CASSSGLAVGTDTQYF
D: TRBD2
size: few
V: TRBV28
J: TRBJ2-3

DNA: TGTGCCGTCGATAATAGCGGGGTAGAGACCCAGTACTTC
CDR3: CAVDNSGVETQYF
D: TRBD2
size: -
V: TRBV10-3
J: TRBJ2-5

DNA: TGTGCCACCGCCCCGGGACAGGGTCGCGAGACCCAGTACTTC
CDR3: CATAPGQGRETQYF
D: TRBD1
size: -
V: TRBV10-3
J: TRBJ2-5

DNA: TGTGCCATCCAGGACGGACCTTACGAGCAGTACTTC
CDR3: CAIQDGPYEQYF
D: -
size: few
V: TRBV28
J: TRBJ2-7

DNA: TGCGCCAGCAGCCAAGATCGGACAGGGATCAACTATGGCTACACCTTC
CDR3: CASSQDRTGINYGYTF
D: TRBD1
size: few
V: TRBV4-3
J: TRBJ1-2

DNA: TGTGCCAGCTCACGAGAAGCCGGGATATACACCTTC
CDR3: CASSREAGIYTF
D: -
size: -
V: TRBV18
J: TRBJ1-2

DNA: TGTGCCAGCAGCCCAACCGGGACTACCCCCCTGTTCTTC
CDR3: CASSPTGTTPLFF
D: TRBD2
size: -
V: TRBV5-6
J: TRBJ2-1

DNA: TGTGCCACCAGTGATTTCCGGACAGGGGAAGAGACCCAGTACTTC
CDR3: CATSDFRTGEETQYF
D: TRBD1
size: -
V: TRBV24-1
J: TRBJ2-5

DNA: TGTGCCAGCAGCCGCTTACAGGGGGCCTACGAGCAGTACTTC
CDR3: CASSRLQGAYEQYF
D: TRBD1
size: many
V: TRBV7-2
J: TRBJ2-7

DNA: TGTGCCAGCAGTAAAAGTCTACAGGGGACGTACGAGCAGTACTTC
CDR3: CASSKSLQGTYEQYF
D: TRBD1
size: -
V: TRBV6-5
J: TRBJ2-7

DNA: TGCGCCAGCAGCCAAGTCTTACAGCCCACAGATACGCAGTATTTT
CDR3: CASSQVLQPTDTQYF
D: -
size: once
V: TRBV4-3
J: TRBJ2-3

DNA: TGCGCCAGCAGCCCCGCGACCTACAATGAGCAGTTCTTC
CDR3: CASSPATYNEQFF
D: -
size: few
V: TRBV5-1
J: TRBJ2-1

DNA: TGCAGTGCTAGAGATGCTAGCAAAACAGATACGCAGTATTTT
CDR3: CSARDASKTDTQYF
D: -
size: -
V: TRBV20-1
J: TRBJ2-3

DNA: TGCAGTGCTAGAGGTTCGTCGAATACGCAGTATTTT
CDR3: CSARGSSNTQYF
D: -
size: few
V: TRBV20-1
J: TRBJ2-3

DNA: TGTGCCAGCAGCTCCTACCGTGGGCAGCGGGCAGATACGCAGTATTTT
CDR3: CASSSYRGQRADTQYF
D: -
size: -
V: TRBV7-2
J: TRBJ2-3

DNA: TGTGCCAGCAGCGCAACTACCGGGACACCCGAGCAGTACTTC
CDR3: CASSATTGTPEQYF
D: -
size: -
V: TRBV9
J: TRBJ2-7

DNA: TGTGCCAGCAGCCACGGCGGGCAGATAAAAGAGACCCAGTACTTC
CDR3: CASSHGGQIKETQYF
D: -
size: -
V: TRBV7-9
J: TRBJ2-5

DNA: TGTGCCAGCAGTTCGCCCCAAGGGCCACAAGGGACCCAGTACTTC
CDR3: CASSSPQGPQGTQYF
D: -
size: -
V: TRBV28
J: TRBJ2-5

DNA: TGTGCCAGCAGTGAATTCGGAAGGGGGTTACAAGAGACCCAGTACTTC
CDR3: CASSEFGRGLQETQYF
D: -
size: few
V: TRBV25-1
J: TRBJ2-5

DNA: TGTGCCAGCAGCTTAGCGCCTGACCTTCTCTACAATGAGCAGTTCTTC
CDR3: CASSLAPDLLYNEQFF
D: -
size: -
V: TRBV7-2
J: TRBJ2-1

DNA: TGCAGTGTTCGGGACTTCTCCCTCCTCTACAATGAGCAGTTCTTC
CDR3: CSVRDFSLLYNEQFF
D: -
size: -
V: TRBV20-1
J: TRBJ2-1